This T cell receptor (beta chain) is from a study of blood T cell repertoires in COVID-19. Measured with immunoSEQ multiplex PCR; TCRdb has only the in-frame clones, and not every one. The sample contains just over 300,000 clones, 65% to 90% of which appear only once. This clone has only a few counts. Participant reports of clinical history set cohort assignment. The CDR3 loop spans 15 amino acids. With V trimmed by 7 bases and J by 6 bases, 13 bases remained unmatched. Germline V lookup: CDR1 LGHDT, CDR2 YNNKEL (reference sequence). The rearrangement links TRBV3-1 (or the pseudogene TRBV3-2) to TRBJ1-2; TRBD1 agrees at 8 bases. This TCR came from a man aged 25-45 years who had recovered from COVID-19. Sequencing was performed on PBMCs or T cells enriched from blood (not recorded which). The DNA for the CDR3 is TGTGCCAGCACTTATGGACAGGGAACTATGGATGGCTACACCTTC. It codes for CASTYGQGTMDGYTF.